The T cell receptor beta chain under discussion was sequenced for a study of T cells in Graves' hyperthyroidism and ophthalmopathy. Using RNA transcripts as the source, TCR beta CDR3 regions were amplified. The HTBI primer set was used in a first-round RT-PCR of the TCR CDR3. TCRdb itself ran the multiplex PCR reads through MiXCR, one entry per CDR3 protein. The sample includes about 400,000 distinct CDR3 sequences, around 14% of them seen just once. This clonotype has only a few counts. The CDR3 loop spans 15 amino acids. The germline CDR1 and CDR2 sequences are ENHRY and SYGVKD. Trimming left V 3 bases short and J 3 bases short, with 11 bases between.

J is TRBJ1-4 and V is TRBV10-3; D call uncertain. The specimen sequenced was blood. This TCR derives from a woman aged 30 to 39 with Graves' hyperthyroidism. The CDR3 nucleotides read TGTGCCATCAGTGACCCGTTCAGCCCTAATGAAAAACTGTTTTTT. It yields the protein CAISDPFSPNEKLFF.